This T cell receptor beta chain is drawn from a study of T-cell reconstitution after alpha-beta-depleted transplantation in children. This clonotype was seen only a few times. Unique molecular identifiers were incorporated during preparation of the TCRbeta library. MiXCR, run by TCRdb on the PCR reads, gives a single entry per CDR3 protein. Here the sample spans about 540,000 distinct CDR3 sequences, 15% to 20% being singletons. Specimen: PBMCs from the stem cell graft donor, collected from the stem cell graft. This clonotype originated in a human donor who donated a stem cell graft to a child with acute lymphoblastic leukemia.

CDR3 in amino acids: CASSSPPQSMNTEAFF. The CDR3 DNA is TGTGCCAGCAGTTCCCCCCCCCAGTCCATGAACACTGAAGCTTTCTTT. The rearrangement uses TRBV12-3 or TRBV12-4 and TRBJ1-1, with D uncertain. The CDR3 has 16 amino acids. Trimming took off 4 bases at V and 0 bases at J, with 15 bases between the two ends.